This T cell receptor (beta chain) was sequenced in a study of radiotherapy plus CTLA-4 blockade in lung cancer. CDR1 is SGHRS, CDR2 YFSETQ, per germline. Trimming left V 0 bases short and J 3 bases short, with 12 bases between. The CDR3 loop spans 15 amino acids. Sequenced by immunoSEQ multiplex PCR; TCRdb stores in-frame clones only, minus some. The repertoire holds approximately 99,000 clones, around 88% seen once, with approximately 4.9% in the top ten. This sequence originates from a human donor with non-small cell lung cancer that progressed on radiotherapy plus ipilimumab. This chain links TRBV5-1 with TRBJ2-5; a weak D match, TRBD1 (5 bases). Here the sequenced sample was peripheral blood, taken from a patient treated with radiotherapy plus ipilimumab. In nucleotides, the CDR3 is TGCGCCAGCAGCTTGGGAGGACAAGGGAAAGAGACCCAGTACTTC. It encodes CASSLGGQGKETQYF.